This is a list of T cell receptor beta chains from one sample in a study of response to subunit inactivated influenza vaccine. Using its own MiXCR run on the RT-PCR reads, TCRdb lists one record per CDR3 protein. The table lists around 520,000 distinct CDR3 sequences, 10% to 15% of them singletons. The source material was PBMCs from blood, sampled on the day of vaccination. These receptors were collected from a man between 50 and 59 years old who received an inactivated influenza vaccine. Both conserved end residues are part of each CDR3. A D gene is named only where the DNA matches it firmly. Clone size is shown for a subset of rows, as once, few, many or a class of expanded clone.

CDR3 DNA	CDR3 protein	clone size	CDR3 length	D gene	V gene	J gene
TGTGCCAGCAGCTCAGCAGGGGACACCTACAATGAGCAGTTCTTC	CASSSAGDTYNEQFF	few	15	-	TRBV7-9	TRBJ2-1
TGCGCCAGCAGCTCCAGGGGTGGTGGGGGCAATGAGCAGTTCTTC	CASSSRGGGGNEQFF	many	15	-	TRBV5-1	TRBJ2-1
TGTGCCAGCAGCGCCGAGCAGACCCTAAGAAGCTCCTACAATGAGCAGTTCTTC	CASSAEQTLRSSYNEQFF	-	18	-	TRBV13	TRBJ2-1
TGTGCCAGCAGTAGACAGGGACAGGGGATGCAGCCCCAGCATTTT	CASSRQGQGMQPQHF	many	15	TRBD1	TRBV27	TRBJ1-5
TGTGCCAGCAGCCAAGACGTGGCCCGCGGTCCTAATGAAAAACTGTTTTTT	CASSQDVARGPNEKLFF	few	17	-	TRBV3-1	TRBJ1-4
TGCGCCAGCAGCTTGGCAACCAACGACAGGGGTGAGGGCTATGGCTACACCTTC	CASSLATNDRGEGYGYTF	-	18	TRBD1	TRBV5-1	TRBJ1-2
TGCGCCAGCAGCCGCCAACTAGCGGCCCAACAAGAGACCCAGTACTTC	CASSRQLAAQQETQYF	many	16	TRBD2	TRBV4-1	TRBJ2-5
TGTGCCAGTAGTACCGGTGCGGTCCAGAACACTGAAGCTTTCTTT	CASSTGAVQNTEAFF	-	15	-	TRBV19	TRBJ1-1
TGTGCCAGCAGAGAGGGACATTTCTCTGGAAACACCATATATTTT	CASREGHFSGNTIYF	-	15	-	TRBV2	TRBJ1-3
TGTGCCAGCAGCGTATACAACTCCTACAATGAGCAGTTCTTC	CASSVYNSYNEQFF	few	14	-	TRBV9	TRBJ2-1
TGCAGTGCAATGGACAGGGAAGCTTTCTTT	CSAMDREAFF	few	10	TRBD1	TRBV20-1	TRBJ1-1
TGTGCCAGCAGTTACTCGAGGGCTATGAATAGCGGCGGCACAGATACGCAGTATTTT	CASSYSRAMNSGGTDTQYF	-	19	-	TRBV6-2/TRBV6-3	TRBJ2-3
TGTGCCAGCAGCCAAGATTCGGAAACCGGGGAGCTGTTTTTT	CASSQDSETGELFF	-	14	-	TRBV3-1	TRBJ2-2
TGTGCCATCAGCCCTACTAGCGGACAAGAGACCCAGTACTTC	CAISPTSGQETQYF	-	14	TRBD2	TRBV10-3	TRBJ2-5
TGTGCCAGCAGCTTAAACAGGGATGCAGATACGCAGTATTTT	CASSLNRDADTQYF	few	14	-	TRBV11-2	TRBJ2-3
TGCGCCAGCAGCCAAGAGTTCTTGGCGAGGGGACAGCCCCAGCATTTT	CASSQEFLARGQPQHF	few	16	-	TRBV4-3	TRBJ1-5
TGTGCCAGCAGCCGGGACTCCCAAGGCACCCAGTACTTC	CASSRDSQGTQYF	once	13	-	TRBV7-3	TRBJ2-5
TGCAGTGCTAGGGGGACGGAGACTGGGGCCAACGTCCTGACTTTC	CSARGTETGANVLTF	few	15	-	TRBV20-1	TRBJ2-6
TGTGCCAGCAGCTTAGTAGTCGGGGTCTATGAGACCCAGTACTTC	CASSLVVGVYETQYF	few	15	-	TRBV11-2	TRBJ2-5
TGTGCCAGCAGTTACTCCCCTAGCGGGAGTTCCAATGAGCAGTTCTTC	CASSYSPSGSSNEQFF	many	16	TRBD2	TRBV6-2/TRBV6-3	TRBJ2-1
TGCGCCAGCAGCCAAGACGTATTGTCAGGACCCAGGGCCCTGACTTTC	CASSQDVLSGPRALTF	-	16	-	TRBV4-1	TRBJ2-6
TGCAGTGCTAGAGGCGACAGGGATTCTAGTGGCTACACCTTC	CSARGDRDSSGYTF	few	14	TRBD1	TRBV20-1	TRBJ1-2
TGTGCCAGCAGTTATGGCGCAGGGGAAGGCCCTTACGAGCAGTACTTC	CASSYGAGEGPYEQYF	-	16	-	TRBV12-3/TRBV12-4	TRBJ2-7
TGTGCCAGCACCGACGGGGGGGGGCCCTACAATGAGCAGTTCTTC	CASTDGGGPYNEQFF	many	15	TRBD2	TRBV7-2	TRBJ2-1
TGTGCCAGCAGCCACGGACCTAGCGGCTCCTACAATGAGCAGTTCTTC	CASSHGPSGSYNEQFF	-	16	TRBD2	TRBV7-2	TRBJ2-1
TGTGCCAGCCATACTAGCGGGGGTCCCTACAATGAGCAGTTCTTC	CASHTSGGPYNEQFF	few	15	TRBD2	TRBV6-2/TRBV6-3	TRBJ2-1
TGTGCCACCAGCAGAGAACAGGGTCTAAATCAGCCCCAGCATTTT	CATSREQGLNQPQHF	-	15	-	TRBV15	TRBJ1-5
TGTGCCAGCACCTTCGGGGACAGTGGAACTGAAGCTTTCTTT	CASTFGDSGTEAFF	-	14	TRBD1	TRBV12-3/TRBV12-4	TRBJ1-1
TGTGCCAGCCTACGAGGGACAAGTAATTCACCCCTCCACTTT	CASLRGTSNSPLHF	-	14	-	TRBV28	TRBJ1-6
TGTGCCAGCAGTGAAGAGCGGGGGACCTACAATGAGCAGTTCTTC	CASSEERGTYNEQFF	-	15	TRBD2	TRBV2	TRBJ2-1
TGCAGTGCCGGTCCTCGGGGTCAGCCCCAGCATTTT	CSAGPRGQPQHF	few	12	-	TRBV20-1	TRBJ1-5